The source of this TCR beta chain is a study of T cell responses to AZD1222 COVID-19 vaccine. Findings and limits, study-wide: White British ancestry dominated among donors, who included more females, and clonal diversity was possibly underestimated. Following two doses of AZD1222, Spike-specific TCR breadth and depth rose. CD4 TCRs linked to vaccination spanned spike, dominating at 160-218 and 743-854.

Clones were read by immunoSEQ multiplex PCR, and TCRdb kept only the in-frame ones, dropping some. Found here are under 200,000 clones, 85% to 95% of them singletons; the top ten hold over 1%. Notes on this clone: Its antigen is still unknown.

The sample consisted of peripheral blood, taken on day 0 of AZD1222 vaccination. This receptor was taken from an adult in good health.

CDR3 region: CAWEGQANFGNEQYF. The CDR3 coding sequence is TGTGCCTGGGAGGGACAGGCAAATTTTGGGAACGAGCAGTACTTC. The chain couples TRBV30 to TRBJ2-7, with 8 nucleotides matching TRBD1. This CDR3 contains 15 residues. Germline lookup yields CDR1 GTSNPN and CDR2 SVGIG (reference sequence). V gave up 5 bases and J gave up 5 bases; unmatched junction bases: 14.